This entry lists 28 T cell receptor beta chains sequenced from one sample in a study of post-analysis software for immune sequencing data. Study observations and caveats: Patients carried a handful of TRBV segments more frequently than controls did, and TRBV5-6, TRBV5-1 and TRBV20-1 were among them.

TCR beta cDNA libraries included unique molecular identifiers. TCRdb re-derived calls from the PCR reads in MiXCR, one entry per CDR3 protein. Counted here are over 700,000 distinct CDR3 sequences, less than 35% occurring once; the ten biggest clones make up under 0.7%. For these receptors, no antigen is known. The sample consisted of blood. The receptors stem from a girl aged 10 to 17 with multiple sclerosis.

In the case of this clonotype: The germline gene is not matched at one end of the junction; a read error may be the cause. The V call is TRBV28, the J call TRBJ2-1, with 7 bases aligning to TRBD2. The CDR3 covers 16 residues. Germline V gives CDR1 MDHEN, CDR2 SYDVKM. CDR3 loop: CASSTPGGDSYNGQFF. Written as DNA, the CDR3 is TGTGCCAGCAGTACCCCGGGAGGAGATTCCTACAATGGGCAGTTCTTC.

V and J are TRBV20-1 and TRBJ2-1; TRBD2 agrees at 9 bases. This CDR3 contains 14 residues. Germline-derived CDR1 and CDR2 are DFQATT and SNEGSKA (reference sequence). The trim removed 5 bases at V and 5 bases at J, leaving 7 bases unmatched. The CDR3 region is CSAGSGSINNEQFF. CDR3 nucleotides: TGCAGTGCTGGTAGCGGGAGTATCAACAATGAGCAGTTCTTC.

The chain couples TRBV7-9 to TRBJ1-4; D is unclear. The CDR3 is 16 residues long. Germline CDR1 is SEHNR and CDR2 is FQNEAQ (reference sequence). Trimming left V 2 bases short and J 4 bases short, with 14 bases between. The CDR3 region is CASSLLGRSSNEKLFF. The CDR3 coding sequence is TGTGCCAGCAGCTTACTTGGGCGGTCGAGTAATGAAAAACTGTTTTTT.

The table lists this clonotype with a few counts. This chain joins TRBV7-2 and TRBJ1-5; D is unclear. Trimming cost V 5 bases and J 4 bases, with 6 bases left between them. This CDR3 is built from 12 residues. Germline V CDR1 and CDR2: SGHTA, FQGNSA. CDR3 sequence: CASSVLNQPQHF. In nucleotides, the CDR3 is TGTGCCAGCAGCGTCCTAAATCAGCCCCAGCATTTT.

This sequence joins TRBV20-1 and TRBJ1-2, with D perhaps matching TRBD1 (5 bases). Between the trimmed V and J ends, which lost 7 bases and 4 bases, there was a span of 16 bases. The CDR3 consists of 13 residues. The V gene's germline CDR1 is DFQATT and CDR2 SNEGSKA (reference sequence). The CDR3, as DNA: TGCAGTGTCAGCCGGGGCGTCGGCTATGGCTACACCTTC. This translates into CSVSRGVGYGYTF.

This clonotype was counted a single time. The chain joins TRBV6-1 to TRBJ1-5; D is unclear. The length of the CDR3 is 14 residues. V was clipped by 6 bases and J by 3 bases, with 12 bases between them. Germline V CDR1 and CDR2: MNHNS, SASEGT. The CDR3 loop is CASSVAGNNQPQHF. DNA of the CDR3: TGTGCCAGCAGCGTAGCAGGTAACAATCAGCCCCAGCATTTT.

V usage is TRBV6-6 and J usage is TRBJ2-1, with D unclear. Trimming stripped 6 bases from V and 5 bases from J, with 8 bases between. The CDR3 is made up of 12 amino acids. Germline assignment: CDR1 MNHNY and CDR2 SVGAGI (reference sequence). This CDR3 reads CASRPQNNEQFF. DNA of the CDR3: TGTGCCAGCAGGCCCCAAAACAATGAGCAGTTCTTC.

In this sample, this clonotype turned up a few times. The V call is TRBV11-1, the J call TRBJ1-2; 7 nucleotides align to TRBD1. Trimming cost V 4 bases and J 7 bases; bases outside gene matches: 9. This CDR3 has 14 amino acids. The V gene's germline CDR1 is SGHAT and CDR2 FQDESV (reference sequence). CDR3 amino acids: CASSWGTADFGYTF. As DNA, the CDR3 is TGTGCCAGCAGCTGGGGGACAGCTGACTTTGGCTACACCTTC.

This clonotype turned up a few times. The rearrangement uses TRBV6-5 and TRBJ1-6; D gene ambiguous. Germline CDR1 and CDR2: MNHEY and SVGAGI. Trimming pared 2 bases from V and 7 bases from J, leaving 9 bases between. CDR3 length equals 14 residues. CDR3 loop: CASSYKDANSPLHF. CDR3 nucleotides: TGTGCCAGCAGTTACAAGGATGCGAATTCACCCCTCCACTTT.

This clonotype was counted only a few times. The gene calls are TRBV29-1 and TRBJ2-1; TRBD1 aligns across 12 bases. The DNA end favors TRBJ2-7, so the J call may be wrong. The germline CDR1 and CDR2 sequences are SQVTM and ANQGSEA. The CDR3 spans 14 residues. The CDR3 loop is CSVLGQGAYNEQYF. CDR3 DNA sequence: TGCAGCGTCTTGGGACAGGGGGCCTACAATGAGCAGTACTTC.

There are a few counts of this clonotype. The chain couples TRBV7-2 to TRBJ2-1; D gene unclear. The V and J ends lost 1 base and 4 bases respectively, with 8 bases between them. This CDR3 spans 14 amino acids. Germline V gene data show CDR1 as SGHTA and CDR2 as FQGNSA. The CDR3 sequence is CASSLDPNYNEQFF. Here the CDR3 DNA reads TGTGCCAGCAGCTTAGACCCGAATTACAATGAGCAGTTCTTC.

The chain has TRBV7-9 and TRBJ2-7; 7 bases fit TRBD1. Germline CDR1 is SEHNR and CDR2 is FQNEAQ (reference sequence). Trimming took 5 bases from V and 6 from J; bases not matched to a gene: 7. The CDR3 covers 13 residues. CDR3 amino acids: CASSPTGAGEQYF. In DNA, the CDR3 is TGTGCCAGCAGCCCCACAGGGGCTGGCGAGCAGTACTTC.

This clonotype was counted many times. The chain carries TRBV29-1 and TRBJ2-7; a weak D match, TRBD2 (6 bases). V was shortened by 6 bases and J by 2 bases, with 17 bases between the two germline ends. The CDR3 consists of 14 residues. Per the germline V gene, CDR1 is SQVTM and CDR2 is ANQGSEA. The CDR3 DNA follows: TGCAGCGTCCTCACGGCAGCGGGTACCTACGAGCAGTACTTC. Its protein is CSVLTAAGTYEQYF.

This clonotype was observed a handful of times. The V call is TRBV2, the J call TRBJ2-3, with D maybe TRBD2 (6 bases). Germline V gene lookup returns CDR1 SNHLY and CDR2 FYNNEI. This CDR3 region has 16 residues. V was shortened by 5 bases and J by 3 bases, with 18 bases between the two germline ends. This chain's CDR3 is CASSSGLTGETDTQYF. The CDR3 bases are TGTGCCAGCAGTTCGGGGCTGACGGGAGAAACAGATACGCAGTATTTT.

Only a few counts were recorded for this clonotype. The rearrangement joins TRBV12-3 or TRBV12-4 to TRBJ1-2; no firm D call. V was clipped by 5 bases and J by 3 bases, with 7 bases between them. The CDR3 is 12 residues long. CDR3 bases: TGTGCCAGCAGTCGGAGCTACTATGGCTACACCTTC. This sequence encodes CASSRSYYGYTF.

This clonotype was found many times. The V gene is TRBV20-1, the J gene TRBJ2-7; D call uncertain. Germline V gene sequence: CDR1 DFQATT, CDR2 SNEGSKA (reference sequence). The CDR3 totals 11 residues. The V end lost 2 bases, the J end lost 7 bases, and 9 bases lay between the germline ends. The CDR3 reads CSARWSGEQYF. The CDR3 bases are TGCAGTGCTAGATGGAGTGGGGAGCAGTACTTC.

This clonotype was observed a handful of times. This chain links TRBV14 with TRBJ2-4; tentative D call: TRBD2 (5 bases). CDR3 length: 14 residues. Trimming stripped 4 bases from V and 9 bases from J, with 16 bases between. The germline CDR1 and CDR2 sequences are SGHDN and FVKESK. CDR3 loop: CASSPGGSRGIQYF. The CDR3 DNA reads as TGTGCCAGCAGCCCCGGCGGCTCTCGGGGCATTCAGTACTTC.

For this clonotype: Germline is not matched at one junction end, which may reflect a read error. V and J are TRBV12-3 or TRBV12-4 and TRBJ2-1; 11 bases map to TRBD2. This CDR3 is 14 amino acids long. This CDR3 reads CANSLGLAGGEQFF. The DNA of the CDR3 is TGTGCCAACAGTTTAGGGCTAGCGGGAGGTGAGCAGTTCTTC.

This rearrangement joins TRBV4-3 to TRBJ2-1; no firm D call. The V gene's germline CDR1 is LGHNA and CDR2 YSLEER. CDR3 length: 18 amino acids. The ends were cut back, 0 bases at V and 4 bases at J, with 19 bases in the middle. The CDR3 DNA reads TGCGCCAGCAGCCAAGATTTGGCTCCTCTAACCTTATACAATGAGCAGTTCTTC. Amino acids: CASSQDLAPLTLYNEQFF.

V and J are TRBV4-3 and TRBJ1-1; D not certain. This CDR3 has 15 residues. The germline gives CDR1 LGHNA, CDR2 YSLEER. Trimming stripped 0 bases from V and 1 base from J, with 9 bases between. CDR3 residues: CASSQEPGANTEAFF. The CDR3, as DNA: TGCGCCAGCAGCCAAGAACCAGGTGCGAACACTGAAGCTTTCTTT.

This clonotype was picked up one time. This rearrangement joins TRBV7-2 to TRBJ1-5; D perhaps matches TRBD1 (5 bases). Between the trimmed V and J ends, which lost 3 bases and 2 bases, there was a span of 8 bases. Germline V gene data show CDR1 as SGHTA and CDR2 as FQGNSA. The CDR3 length is 14 residues. CDR3 region: CASSFKGGNQPQHF. The CDR3 nucleotides read TGTGCCAGCAGCTTCAAAGGGGGCAATCAGCCCCAGCATTTT.

The count of this clonotype is one. The rearrangement joins TRBV4-1 to TRBJ1-1; a weak D match, TRBD1 (6 bases). The germline V and J ends were trimmed by 4 bases and 1 base, with 16 bases remaining between them. The length of the CDR3 is 16 residues. Looked up from germline, CDR1 is MGHRA and CDR2 is YSYEKL. The CDR3 DNA reads TGCGCCAGCAGCCCCCGGGGGGCTTTCGGGAACACTGAAGCTTTCTTT. This encodes CASSPRGAFGNTEAFF.

This clonotype showed up just a few times. The chain joins TRBV10-2 to TRBJ2-3, with TRBD2 as a possible D gene (6 bases). CDR3 length: 15 amino acids. Looked up from germline, CDR1 is WSHSY and CDR2 is SAAADI. V lost 8 bases to trimming and J lost 0 bases, with 15 bases between them. CDR3 amino acids: CASSPGDLSTDTQYF. DNA of the CDR3: TGCGCCAGCTCTCCGGGAGACCTAAGCACAGATACGCAGTATTTT.

The chain has TRBV6-5 and TRBJ2-3; D gene uncertain. The V and J ends lost 0 bases and 4 bases respectively, with 8 bases between them. The CDR3 totals 14 residues. Per the germline V gene, CDR1 is MNHEY and CDR2 is SVGAGI. CDR3 region: CASSYSMAPDTQYF. CDR3 nucleotides: TGTGCCAGCAGTTACTCGATGGCGCCAGATACGCAGTATTTT.

This clonotype showed up just a few times. The chain carries TRBV18 and TRBJ2-7; tentative D call: TRBD1 (7 bases). The V end was cut by 3 bases, the J end by 3 bases, with 15 bases between. There are 15 residues in the CDR3. Germline V gene sequence: CDR1 KGHSH, CDR2 LQKENI. CDR3 bases: TGTGCCAGCTCACCCTTGGGGGGACAGCACTACGAGCAGTACTTC. Protein product: CASSPLGGQHYEQYF.

The genes are TRBV29-1 and TRBJ2-5; possible D gene TRBD1, 6 bases. The V gene lost 4 bases and the J gene lost 6 bases, with 18 bases spanning the gap. Germline V gene lookup returns CDR1 SQVTM and CDR2 ANQGSEA. The CDR3 spans 14 residues. The CDR3 DNA is TGCAGCGTTGGCCCTACAGGGAACTCAAAGACCCAGTACTTC. It yields the protein CSVGPTGNSKTQYF.

This clonotype was found many times. CDR3 residues: CATGQGAVDQPQHF. CDR3 nucleotides: TGTGCCACTGGACAGGGGGCTGTTGATCAGCCCCAGCATTTT. The gene calls are TRBV24-1 and TRBJ1-5; the match to TRBD1 covers 11 bases. The J segment lost 5 bases and the V segment lost 10 bases, leaving 6 bases of the junction unmatched. The CDR3 contains 14 residues. CDR1 is KGHDR and CDR2 is SFDVKD in the germline V gene.

This clonotype was recorded at least ten times. The chain carries TRBV7-9 and TRBJ1-6; no firm D call. The V end was cut by 2 bases, the J end by 10 bases, with 9 bases between. Germline values: CDR1 SEHNR, CDR2 FQNEAQ (reference sequence). This CDR3 is built from 13 residues. CDR3 sequence (DNA): TGTGCCAGCAGCTTATCCCTCGGATCACCCCTCCACTTT. Amino acid sequence: CASSLSLGSPLHF. Full variable domain (missing parts from reference TRBV7-9 and TRBJ1-6): DTGVSQNPRHKITKRGQNVTFRCDPISEHNRLYWYRQTLGQGPEFLTYFQNEAQLEKSRLLSDRFSAERPKGSFSTLEIQRTEQGDSAMYLCASSLSLGSPLHFGNGTRLTVT.